The 14 T cell receptor beta chains below all came from one sample that was sequenced in a study of glioma-infiltrating T cells. Amplification of TCR alpha and beta CDR3 regions from RNA used iRepertoire nested multiplex PCR. TCRdb called the multiplex PCR reads again in MiXCR, with one record for every CDR3 protein. The profile covers some 150,000 distinct CDR3 sequences, with more than 35% appearing a single time and about 18% taken by the ten largest. Specimen: glioma tissue, nonneoplastic brain tissue, or PBMCs (not recorded which). Receptors originate from a human donor with low-grade glioma or glioblastoma, undergoing nonglioma brain surgery, or in good health (not recorded which).

Worth noting for this clonotype: Lacking the conserved final phenylalanine or tryptophan, this CDR3 likely reflects a read error. No DNA is shown, since the ends of the CDR3 on it are uncertain; the CDR3 is the one TCRdb lists. This rearrangement joins TRBV2 to TRBJ2-1; the D call in the table, TRBD1, was not verified against the DNA. The CDR3 adds up to 13 amino acids, both ends counted. Germline assignment: CDR1 SNHLY and CDR2 FYNNEI. CDR3 amino acids: CASSDFRDRVEFI.

This clonotype was seen repeatedly, ten times or more. The chain uses TRBV28 and TRBJ1-2; D possibly corresponds to TRBD1 (6 bases). The length of the CDR3 is 12 residues. With 6 bases removed from V and 4 bases from J, the gap between germline ends came to 9 bases. Germline CDR1 MDHEN, CDR2 SYDVKM. The CDR3 sequence: CASSLGGYGYTF. The CDR3 DNA follows: TGTGCCAGCAGCTTAGGGGGCTATGGCTACACCTTC.

This chain uses TRBV4-1 with TRBJ1-1; D gene uncertain. The CDR3 consists of 13 residues. Trimming pared 5 bases from V and 2 bases from J, leaving 9 bases between. Germline V CDR1 and CDR2: MGHRA, YSYEKL. The CDR3 coding sequence is TGCGCCAGCAGCTTGCAGCAAAACACTGAAGCTTTCTTT. Protein: CASSLQQNTEAFF.

The chain is built from TRBV6-4 and TRBJ2-7, with TRBD1 matching 7 bases. Germline V gene data show CDR1 as MRHNA and CDR2 as SNTAGT. After removal of 5 bases from V and 0 bases from J, the junction contained 4 bases not matched to a gene. The CDR3 length is 14 residues. As DNA, the CDR3 is TGTGCCAGCAGTTGGGACAGAATCTCCTACGAGCAGTACTTC. Its protein product is CASSWDRISYEQYF.

This clonotype came up a few times. The genes are TRBV25-1 and TRBJ1-4; D is perhaps TRBD1 (5 bases). The CDR3 is 16 residues long. Germline CDR1 and CDR2: MGHDK and SYGVNS. The V and J ends lost 1 base and 2 bases respectively, with 11 bases between them. Written as DNA, the CDR3 is TGTGCCAGCAGTGAATGGACATCCCCTACTAATGAAAAACTGTTTTTT. Amino acid sequence: CASSEWTSPTNEKLFF.

The chain recombines TRBV6-6 with TRBJ1-6, with D uncertain. The CDR3 totals 17 residues. Deletions cut 0 bases from V and 5 bases from J, with 14 bases between. CDR1 is MNHNY, CDR2 SVGAGI, per germline (reference sequence). DNA for the CDR3: TGTGCCAGCAGTTACTCGAGAGGATCAACAAATAATTCACCCCTCCACTTT. Its translation: CASSYSRGSTNNSPLHF.

The chain is built from TRBV19 and TRBJ2-1; the D gene could be TRBD1 or TRBD2 (5 bases each). This CDR3 is 16 amino acids long. Trimming took off 3 bases at V and 7 bases at J, with 19 bases between the two ends. Germline V gene lookup returns CDR1 LNHDA and CDR2 SQIVND (reference sequence). CDR3 loop: CASSITGTALRNEQFF. Written as DNA, the CDR3 is TGTGCCAGTAGTATCACCGGGACGGCCTTACGAAATGAGCAGTTCTTC.

The V and J genes are TRBV6-2 or TRBV6-3 and TRBJ2-7; no firm D call. The CDR3 sequence is 12 residues long. CDR1 MNHEY and CDR2 SVGEGT come from the germline V gene. Trimming shortened V by 4 bases and J by 6 bases, and 10 bases separated the two germline ends. The CDR3 nucleotides are TGTGCCAGCAGTTCGACCCTCGGCGAGCAGTACTTC. Amino acids: CASSSTLGEQYF.

In its sample, this clonotype was seen once. J is TRBJ1-5 and V is TRBV7-9, with D perhaps TRBD1 (6 bases). Deletions cut 5 bases from V and 10 bases from J, with 15 bases between. This CDR3 has 13 residues. Germline V gene lookup returns CDR1 SEHNR and CDR2 FQNEAQ (reference sequence). The CDR3 loop is CASSPNREHPQHF. The DNA of the CDR3 is TGTGCCAGCAGCCCGAACAGGGAACATCCCCAGCATTTT. Variable domain in full (rest from reference TRBV7-9 and TRBJ1-5): DTGVSQNPRHKITKRGQNVTFRCDPISEHNRLYWYRQTLGQGPEFLTYFQNEAQLEKSRLLSDRFSAERPKGSFSTLEIQRTEQGDSAMYLCASSPNREHPQHFGDGTRLSIL.

The genes are TRBV6-6 and TRBJ2-5, with 7 positions matching TRBD1. The CDR3 has 15 amino acids. Trimming took 0 bases from V and 7 from J; bases not matched to a gene: 8. The germline V gene encodes CDR1 MNHNY and CDR2 SVGAGI (reference sequence). The CDR3 DNA is TGTGCCAGCAGTTACTCCACAGGGGTGTTAGGGACCCAGTACTTC. It specifies CASSYSTGVLGTQYF.

This clonotype was seen more than once but under ten times. The gene calls are TRBV7-9 and TRBJ1-1; D is unclear. The CDR3 is made up of 17 amino acids. In germline, CDR1 is SEHNR, CDR2 FQNEAQ (reference sequence). Trimming left V 3 bases short and J 0 bases short, with 17 bases between. CDR3 sequence reads: CASSFPLSPAMNTEAFF. The CDR3 DNA reads TGTGCCAGCAGCTTCCCCCTTTCACCGGCCATGAACACTGAAGCTTTCTTT.

This clonotype was seen many times. The chain combines TRBV6-1 with TRBJ1-1; D remains unclear. Germline lookup yields CDR1 MNHNS and CDR2 SASEGT. This CDR3 is 10 amino acids long. Trimming shortened V by 8 bases and J by 8 bases, and 9 bases separated the two germline ends. The CDR3 sequence: CASGEAEAFF. The CDR3 nucleotides are TGTGCCAGCGGAGAGGCAGAAGCTTTCTTT.

This clonotype was seen many times. The rearrangement uses TRBV7-2 and TRBJ2-3, with unresolved D. V lost 8 bases and J 3 bases, leaving 9 bases between the germline ends. There are 12 residues in the CDR3. The V gene's germline CDR1 is SGHTA and CDR2 FQGNSA. The CDR3 loop reads CASSPTTDTQYF. As DNA, the CDR3 is TGTGCCAGCTCACCCACTACAGATACGCAGTATTTT.

V gene TRBV10-3 combines with J gene TRBJ1-2; a possible D gene is TRBD1 (6 bases). This CDR3 has 13 residues. V lost 6 bases and J 8 bases, leaving 16 bases between the germline ends. Germline loops: CDR1 ENHRY, CDR2 SYGVKD. CDR3 amino acids: CAISYNRESGYTF. CDR3 DNA sequence: TGTGCCATCAGCTATAACAGGGAGAGCGGCTACACCTTC.